This T cell receptor (beta chain) was captured in a study of T cells after yellow fever vaccination. Across the whole study: Fractions with few cells were prepared using SMART-Seq v4 Ultra Low Input.

This clonotype was counted ten times or more. Each CDR3 protein is one row after TCRdb ran MiXCR on the 5' RACE reads. The table includes 110,000 to 150,000 distinct CDR3 sequences, 5% to 8% detected once. V lost 2 bases to trimming and J lost 1 base; unmatched junction nucleotides: 9. CDR3 length: 17 residues. The germline CDR1 and CDR2 sequences are SGHRS and YFSETQ. This clonotype was obtained from a man between 25 and 39 years old who received the YFV17D yellow fever vaccine. The chain has TRBV5-1 and TRBJ2-7; 10 bases fit TRBD2. Sequencing used CD4+ T cells sorted from PBMCs, obtained 10 days after the yellow fever booster vaccination. For the CDR3, the DNA is TGCGCCAGCAGCTTCCTAGCGGGAGACGGTGAGTCCTACGAGCAGTACTTC. This sequence encodes CASSFLAGDGESYEQYF. Looking up the rest from reference TRBV5-1 and TRBJ2-7 gives the full variable domain: KAGVTQTPRYLIKTRGQQVTLSCSPISGHRSVSWYQQTPGQGLQFLFEYFSETQRNKGNFPGRFSGRQFSNSRSEMNVSTLELGDSALYLCASSFLAGDGESYEQYFGPGTRLTVT.